This T cell receptor beta chain came from a study of patients and donors after allogeneic stem cell transplantation. In TCRdb, the RT-PCR reads were re-called with MiXCR into one record per CDR3 protein. The sample holds some 960,000 distinct CDR3 sequences, about 20% seen once. The V and J ends lost 5 bases and 7 bases respectively, with 14 bases between them. This CDR3 is built from 13 residues. Per germline, CDR1 SGHTA and CDR2 FQGNSA. This clonotype was detected only a few times. The chain carries TRBV7-2 and TRBJ1-1; TRBD1 is a possible D gene (5 bases). This TCR was recovered from a human donor who was either an allogeneic HSCT recipient or a stem cell or donor lymphocyte infusion donor (not recorded which). It is not recorded whose cells these are; they may come from a transplant donor. Sequenced material: blood, either unsorted or a sorted T cell fraction (not recorded which). As DNA, the CDR3 is TGTGCCAGCAGCCTCCGGGGGAGCGGTGAAGCTTTCTTT. Translation gives CASSLRGSGEAFF.